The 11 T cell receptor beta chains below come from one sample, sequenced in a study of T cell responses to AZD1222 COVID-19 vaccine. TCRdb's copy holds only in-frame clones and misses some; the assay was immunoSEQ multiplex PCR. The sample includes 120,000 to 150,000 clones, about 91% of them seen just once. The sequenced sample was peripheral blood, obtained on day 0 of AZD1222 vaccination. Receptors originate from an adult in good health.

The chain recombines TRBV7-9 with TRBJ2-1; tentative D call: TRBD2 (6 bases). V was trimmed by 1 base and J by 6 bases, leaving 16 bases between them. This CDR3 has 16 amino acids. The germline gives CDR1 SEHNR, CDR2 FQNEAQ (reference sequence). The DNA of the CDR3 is TGTGCCAGCAGCTTAGTAGACTTGGGGACTCCCAATGAGCAGTTCTTC. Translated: CASSLVDLGTPNEQFF.

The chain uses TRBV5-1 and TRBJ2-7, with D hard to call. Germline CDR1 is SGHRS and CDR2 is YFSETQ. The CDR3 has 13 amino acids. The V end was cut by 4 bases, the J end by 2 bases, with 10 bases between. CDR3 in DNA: TGCGCCAGCAGCATTATGGCAGCCTACGAGCAGTACTTC. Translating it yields CASSIMAAYEQYF.

The CDR3 DNA reads as TGCGCCAGCAGCTTGGTTTCAGGGCCCCGAGCGGAGACCCAGTACTTC. Encoded protein: CASSLVSGPRAETQYF. The chain joins TRBV5-1 to TRBJ2-5; D possibly corresponds to TRBD1 (5 bases). Trimming removed 0 bases at V and 5 bases at J, with 17 bases between. CDR3 length: 16 residues. Per germline, CDR1 SGHRS and CDR2 YFSETQ.

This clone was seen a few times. Written as DNA, the CDR3 is TGTGCCAGCAGTCGTTCGGGGGGCTATGGCTACACCTTC. It encodes CASSRSGGYGYTF. The chain recombines TRBV2 with TRBJ1-2; the D gene is possibly TRBD1 (5 bases). CDR1 and CDR2 from the germline V gene are SNHLY and FYNNEI. CDR3 size: 13 residues. The V end lost 5 bases, the J end lost 4 bases, and 11 bases lay between the germline ends.

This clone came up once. CDR3 sequence: CASSAGERGRINYGYTF. CDR3 coding DNA: TGCGCCAGCAGTGCGGGCGAAAGGGGCCGGATTAACTATGGCTACACCTTC. The gene calls are TRBV10-2 and TRBJ1-2; possible D gene TRBD1, 5 bases. Per the germline V gene, CDR1 is WSHSY and CDR2 is SAAADI. Trimming took off 4 bases at V and 1 base at J, with 19 bases between the two ends. The length of the CDR3 is 17 residues.

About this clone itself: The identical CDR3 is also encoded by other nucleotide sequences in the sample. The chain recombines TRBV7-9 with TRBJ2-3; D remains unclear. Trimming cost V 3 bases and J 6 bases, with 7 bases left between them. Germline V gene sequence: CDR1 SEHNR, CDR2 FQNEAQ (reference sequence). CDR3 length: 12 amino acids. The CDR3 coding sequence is TGTGCCAGCAGCTTCGGCCCCGATACGCAGTATTTT. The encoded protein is CASSFGPDTQYF.

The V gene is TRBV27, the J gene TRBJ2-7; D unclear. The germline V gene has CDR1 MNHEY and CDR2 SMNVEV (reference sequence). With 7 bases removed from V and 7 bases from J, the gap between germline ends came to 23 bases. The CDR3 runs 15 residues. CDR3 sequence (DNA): TGTGCCAGCATCCCCGGGTCCGTAGGTGTTGGAGAGCAGTACTTC. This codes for CASIPGSVGVGEQYF.

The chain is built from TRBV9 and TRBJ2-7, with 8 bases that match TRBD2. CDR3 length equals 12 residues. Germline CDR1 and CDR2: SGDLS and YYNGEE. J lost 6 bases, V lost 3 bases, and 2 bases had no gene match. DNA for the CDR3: TGTGCCAGCAGCGCGGGAGGGGGCGAGCAGTACTTC. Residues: CASSAGGGEQYF.

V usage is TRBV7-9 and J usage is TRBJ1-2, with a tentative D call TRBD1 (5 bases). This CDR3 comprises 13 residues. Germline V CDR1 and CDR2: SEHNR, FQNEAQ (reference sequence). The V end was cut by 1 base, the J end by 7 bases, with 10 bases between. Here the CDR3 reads CASSLGTGGGYTF. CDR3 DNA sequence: TGTGCCAGCAGCTTAGGCACCGGGGGTGGCTACACCTTC.

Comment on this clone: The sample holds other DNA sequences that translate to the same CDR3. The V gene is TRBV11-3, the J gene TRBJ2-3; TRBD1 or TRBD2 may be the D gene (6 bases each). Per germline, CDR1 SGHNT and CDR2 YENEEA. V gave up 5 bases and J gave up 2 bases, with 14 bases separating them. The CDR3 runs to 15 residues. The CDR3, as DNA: TGTGCCAGCAGCCCCGGAGGGGGGCCCACAGATACGCAGTATTTT. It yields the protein CASSPGGGPTDTQYF.

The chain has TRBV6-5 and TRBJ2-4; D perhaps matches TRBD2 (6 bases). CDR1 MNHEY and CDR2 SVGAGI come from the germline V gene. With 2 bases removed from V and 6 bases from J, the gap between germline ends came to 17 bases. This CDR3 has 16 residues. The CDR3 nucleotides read TGTGCCAGCAGTTACCCGGACTATTTGGTTGGAAACATTCAGTACTTC. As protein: CASSYPDYLVGNIQYF.